This TCR beta chain stems from a study of HIV-infected patients and healthy controls. General study points: Slight age and sex differences between study cohorts did not explain the diversity differences.

Points on this clonotype: The antigen is not known.

Alpha and beta constant-region primers primed reverse transcription of 500 to 550 ng RNA. Alpha and beta chain libraries were made separately by chain-specific third strand synthesis with multiplexing indices. All rearrangements within a chain used one primer pair; cDNA molecules carried barcodes. TCRdb processed the 5' RACE reads anew with MiXCR; each CDR3 protein has one entry. Here the sample spans around 4,300 distinct CDR3 sequences, more than 5.5% being singletons. V lost 6 bases to trimming and J lost 13 bases; unmatched junction nucleotides: 10. The CDR3 spans 13 residues. Antiretroviral therapy had run roughly three months, about 14 weeks, before follow-up blood collection. The repertoire came from unfractionated whole blood and reflected all unsorted peripheral T cells.

The source material was blood, sampled during antiretroviral therapy. The sequence came from an adult with HIV infection. The chain employs TRBV12-3 or TRBV12-4 and TRBJ2-3; 10 bases agree with TRBD1. The CDR3 nucleotides are TGTGCCAGCAGCTTAACGCCCGGACAGGGGGAGTATTTT. Its protein product is CASSLTPGQGEYF.